One sample yielded the 30 T cell receptor beta chains listed below, sequenced in a study of prognosis after radiotherapy for stage I lung cancer. Amplification of TCR beta CDR3 from genomic DNA used two-round multiplex PCR. Primers targeting each individual TRBV and TRBJ gene were applied in first-round PCR. TCRdb redid the calling of the multiplex PCR reads with MiXCR, one entry per CDR3 protein. This repertoire shows around 27,000 distinct CDR3 sequences, around 30% found once; its top ten account for over 10%. This material consisted of PBMCs, taken before or after stereotactic body radiation therapy (not recorded which). The receptors were sampled from a donor aged 50 or older with non-small cell lung cancer.

In its sample, this clonotype was seen many times. This sequence joins TRBV20-1 and TRBJ2-3, with 8 bases identical to TRBD2. Germline CDR1 is DFQATT and CDR2 is SNEGSKA (reference sequence). The CDR3 contains 14 residues. V lost 5 bases and J lost 2; bases outside the gene matches: 6. Here the CDR3 reads CSAPTSVITDTQYF. The CDR3, as DNA: TGCAGTGCTCCGACTAGCGTAATCACAGATACGCAGTATTTT.

This clonotype was counted at least ten times. The gene calls are TRBV12-3 or TRBV12-4 and TRBJ2-7; 9 positions match TRBD2. Unmatched junction bases numbered 20, after V lost 5 bases and J lost 0 bases. The CDR3 is made up of 20 amino acids. This CDR3 is CASSRLAGARGGGISYEQYF. Written as DNA, the CDR3 is TGTGCCAGCAGTCGATTAGCGGGAGCGCGTGGGGGGGGGATCTCCTACGAGCAGTACTTC.

This clonotype appeared a few times. A much larger clone differs by one base, so this may be a read error. The CDR3 region has the DNA TGTGCCAGCAGTTCCCGCGGGGAGTACACCGGGGAGCTGTTTTTT. It encodes CASSSRGEYTGELFF. V is TRBV2 and J is TRBJ2-2; TRBD2 is a possible D gene (6 bases). This CDR3 has 15 amino acids. Germline-derived CDR1 and CDR2 are SNHLY and FYNNEI. Trimming pared 5 bases from V and 3 bases from J, leaving 13 bases between. Combining the CDR3 with reference TRBV2 and TRBJ2-2 gives the whole variable domain EPEVTQTPSHQVTQMGQEVILRCVPISNHLYFYWYRQILGQKVEFLVSFYNNEISEKSEIFDDQFSVERPDGSNFTLKIRSTKLEDSAMYFCASSSRGEYTGELFFGEGSRLTVL.

Many counts were recorded for this clonotype. The genes are TRBV7-2 and TRBJ2-7; 12 positions agree with TRBD2. The germline V gene has CDR1 SGHTA and CDR2 FQGNSA. Trimming cost V 3 bases and J 4 bases; bases outside gene matches: 7. The CDR3 totals 16 residues. CDR3: CASSFTSGRRGYEQYF. The CDR3 DNA follows: TGTGCCAGCAGCTTTACTAGCGGGAGGCGAGGGTACGAGCAGTACTTC.

This clonotype appeared once. The chain couples TRBV6-2 or TRBV6-3 to TRBJ2-3, with D possibly matching TRBD1 (6 bases). The germline gives CDR1 MNHEY, CDR2 SVGEGT. Trimming left V 0 bases short and J 0 bases short, with 10 bases between. The CDR3 totals 16 residues. Here the CDR3 reads CASSYSRQGSTDTQYF. The CDR3 DNA is TGTGCCAGCAGTTACTCGAGGCAGGGGAGCACAGATACGCAGTATTTT.

This clonotype was counted ten times or more. The chain combines TRBV19 with TRBJ2-1, with TRBD2 as a possible D gene (6 bases). The CDR3 spans 15 residues. Germline V gives CDR1 LNHDA, CDR2 SQIVND (reference sequence). V was shortened by 2 bases and J by 4 bases, with 12 bases between the two germline ends. This CDR3 is CASSILGGSYNEQFF. The CDR3 bases are TGTGCCAGTAGTATACTAGGAGGGAGTTACAATGAGCAGTTCTTC.

On this clonotype: A far larger clone is just one base off, so this is likely a read error. This chain links TRBV6-2 or TRBV6-3 with TRBJ1-2; possibly TRBD1 for D (6 bases). Germline V gene data show CDR1 as MNHEY and CDR2 as SVGEGT. This CDR3 comprises 14 residues. The V end was cut by 4 bases, the J end by 8 bases, with 17 bases between. CDR3 amino acids: CASSSLPGGAGYTF. Here the CDR3 DNA reads TGTGCCAGCAGTTCTCTCCCGGGGGGCGCGGGCTACACCTTC.

V and J are TRBV29-1 and TRBJ2-5; 15 bases map to TRBD2. Losses at the gene ends were 0 bases for V and 1 base for J; bases not matched to a gene: 9. Germline V gene lookup returns CDR1 SQVTM and CDR2 ANQGSEA. CDR3 length: 19 amino acids. The CDR3 DNA follows: TGCAGCGTTGAAGATCAAGTGGGACTAGCGGGAGGCTCCCAAGAGACCCAGTACTTC. This sequence encodes CSVEDQVGLAGGSQETQYF.

Points on this clonotype: At one end the junction does not follow the germline gene, possibly because of a read error. V gene TRBV18 combines with J gene TRBJ2-1; D is perhaps TRBD1 (6 bases). The germline gives CDR1 KGHSH, CDR2 LQKENI. This CDR3 is 14 amino acids long. The CDR3 loop reads CASSLVQGLNGQFF. CDR3 bases: TGTGCCAGCTCCCTTGTACAGGGCCTCAATGGGCAGTTCTTC.

This clonotype was counted at least ten times. The rearrangement joins TRBV30 to TRBJ1-5; a weak D match, TRBD1 (5 bases). In germline, CDR1 is GTSNPN, CDR2 SVGIG (reference sequence). V lost 1 base and J 3 bases, leaving 13 bases between the germline ends. This CDR3 is 15 amino acids long. CDR3 sequence: CAWSALGRNNQPQHF. The DNA of the CDR3 is TGTGCCTGGAGTGCCCTGGGACGCAACAATCAGCCCCAGCATTTT. The full variable domain, in which reference TRBV30 and TRBJ1-5 provide the parts outside the CDR3, is SQTIHQWPATLVQPVGSPLSLECTVEGTSNPNLYWYRQAAGRGLQLLFYSVGIGQISSEVPQNLSASRPQDRQFILSSKKLLLSDSGFYLCAWSALGRNNQPQHFGDGTRLSIL.

This clonotype was seen ten or more times. The gene calls are TRBV18 and TRBJ2-1; 8 positions agree with TRBD1. The ends lost 5 bases at V and 7 bases at J; junction bases unmatched: 10. Per germline, CDR1 KGHSH and CDR2 LQKENI. The length of the CDR3 is 15 residues. CDR3 amino acids: CASSERTGLANEQFF. CDR3 bases: TGTGCCAGCTCAGAACGGACAGGGCTTGCAAATGAGCAGTTCTTC.

The chain combines TRBV14 with TRBJ2-3; D is tentatively TRBD1 or TRBD2 (5 bases each). The germline V gene encodes CDR1 SGHDN and CDR2 FVKESK. V lost 1 base and J lost 0, with 20 bases in between. This CDR3 contains 19 residues. CDR3 coding DNA: TGTGCCAGCAGCCAAGGTCAGCGGTTAAGGGACGCTAGCACAGATACGCAGTATTTT. This sequence encodes CASSQGQRLRDASTDTQYF. Full variable domain (outside the CDR3, taken from reference TRBV14 and TRBJ2-3): EAGVTQFPSHSVIEKGQTVTLRCDPISGHDNLYWYRRVMGKEIKFLLHFVKESKQDESGMPNNRFLAERTGGTYSTLKVQPAELEDSGVYFCASSQGQRLRDASTDTQYFGPGTRLTVL.

This clonotype occurred many times. The chain couples TRBV6-2 or TRBV6-3 to TRBJ2-7; 7 nucleotides line up with TRBD2. CDR3 length equals 14 residues. J gave up 3 bases and V 1 base, and 3 bases lay outside the gene matches. Germline values: CDR1 MNHEY, CDR2 SVGEGT. CDR3 amino acids: CASSYWGGSYEQYF. CDR3 coding DNA: TGTGCCAGCAGTTACTGGGGAGGGAGCTACGAGCAGTACTTC.

This clonotype is medium-sized in the sample. The rearrangement uses TRBV30 and TRBJ2-2; 7 bases are shared with TRBD1. V trimming: 4 bases; J trimming: 4 bases; junction bases outside the gene matches: 9. CDR1 and CDR2 (germline): GTSNPN, SVGIG (reference sequence). The CDR3 is made up of 15 amino acids. The CDR3: CAWTRDSSGTGELFF. The CDR3 DNA sequence: TGTGCCTGGACCCGGGACAGCTCCGGCACCGGGGAGCTGTTTTTT.

This clonotype was recorded many times. The V and J genes are TRBV7-9 and TRBJ2-1; 8 bases match TRBD1. CDR3 length: 14 residues. CDR1 and CDR2 from the germline V gene are SEHNR and FQNEAQ (reference sequence). J lost 8 bases, V lost 1 base, and 4 bases had no gene match. CDR3 sequence reads: CASSLVAGGHEQFF. CDR3 sequence (DNA): TGTGCCAGCAGCTTAGTGGCAGGGGGCCATGAGCAGTTCTTC.

About this clonotype itself: As the CDR3 is not closed by the conserved phenylalanine or tryptophan, this likely results from a read error. This sequence joins TRBV6-4 and TRBJ2-1; maybe TRBD2 (5 bases). This CDR3 has 15 residues. Germline assignment: CDR1 MRHNA and CDR2 SNTAGT. The V and J ends lost 3 bases and 7 bases respectively, with 16 bases between them. The CDR3 protein is CASSELEGASNEQFL. In nucleotides, the CDR3 is TGTGCCAGCAGTGAACTAGAAGGTGCCTCGAATGAGCAGTTCTTA.

Many counts were recorded for this clonotype. The V gene is TRBV4-1, the J gene TRBJ2-1; unclear D gene. CDR1 is MGHRA and CDR2 is YSYEKL in the germline V gene. This CDR3 has 16 amino acids. V lost 0 bases, J lost 0 bases, and 9 bases lay in between. The CDR3 DNA is TGCGCCAGCAGCCAAGAACTAACAAGCTCCTACAATGAGCAGTTCTTC. Translation gives CASSQELTSSYNEQFF.

This clonotype was observed a single time. A far larger clone differs by one base, so this is likely a read error. The rearrangement links TRBV6-9 to TRBJ2-6; 7 nucleotides line up with TRBD1. This CDR3 is 17 amino acids long. Germline assignment: CDR1 MNHGY and CDR2 SVAAGI. CDR3 DNA: TGTGCCAGCCGTTGGGGACAGACTTACTCTGGGGACAACGTCCTGACTTTC. Protein: CASRWGQTYSGDNVLTF.

This clonotype is medium-sized. The rearrangement uses TRBV19 and TRBJ2-7, with D maybe TRBD1 (6 bases). Deletions cut 4 bases from V and 5 bases from J, with 9 bases between. This CDR3 is built from 12 residues. The V gene's germline CDR1 is LNHDA and CDR2 SQIVND (reference sequence). CDR3 sequence reads: CASSTQGHEQYF. CDR3 bases: TGTGCCAGTAGTACACAGGGACACGAGCAGTACTTC. Looking up the rest from reference TRBV19 and TRBJ2-7 gives the full variable domain: DGGITQSPKYLFRKEGQNVTLSCEQNLNHDAMYWYRQDPGQGLRLIYYSQIVNDFQKGDIAEGYSVSREKKESFPLTVTSAQKNPTAFYLCASSTQGHEQYFGPGTRLTVT.

This clonotype was seen many times. This sequence joins TRBV2 and TRBJ2-2; TRBD1 is a possible D gene (6 bases). Trimming took 3 bases from V and 2 from J, leaving 10 bases between them. The CDR3 runs 15 residues. Germline V gene data show CDR1 as SNHLY and CDR2 as FYNNEI. The CDR3 protein is CASSENRVNTGELFF. The CDR3 nucleotides read TGTGCCAGCAGTGAGAACAGGGTAAACACCGGGGAGCTGTTTTTT.

Comment on this clonotype: This sequence may be a read error, since a much larger clone differs from it by one base. The chain employs TRBV6-2 or TRBV6-3 and TRBJ1-1; tentatively, D is TRBD1 (5 bases). Germline CDR1 and CDR2: MNHEY and SVGEGT. V was cut by 6 bases and J by 2 bases, with 19 bases left in between. The CDR3 contains 16 residues. The CDR3: CASSYPKGAVNTEAFF. CDR3 nucleotides: TGTGCCAGCAGCTACCCTAAAGGGGCAGTAAACACTGAAGCTTTCTTT.

This clonotype was found many times. The chain is built from TRBV2 and TRBJ1-1; D is perhaps TRBD1 (6 bases). Germline values: CDR1 SNHLY, CDR2 FYNNEI. The CDR3 loop spans 14 amino acids. Trimming took 9 bases from V and 3 from J, leaving 17 bases between them. In DNA form, the CDR3 reads TGTGCCAGTCAAAGACAGGAGGTGGACACTGAAGCTTTCTTT. This encodes CASQRQEVDTEAFF.

Turning to this clonotype: A much larger clone lies one base from this, so it may be a read error. The chain links TRBV5-1 to TRBJ1-1; D may be TRBD1 (5 bases). CDR3 size: 14 residues. Germline V gives CDR1 SGHRS, CDR2 YFSETQ. Trimming removed 3 bases from V and 3 bases from J, with 12 bases in between. CDR3 DNA sequence: TGCGCCAGCAGCTGGGGGGATGGGGACACTGAAGCTTTCTTT. As protein: CASSWGDGDTEAFF.

This sequence joins TRBV28 and TRBJ2-7; 7 nucleotides match TRBD2. Germline V gene data show CDR1 as MDHEN and CDR2 as SYDVKM. The junction had 22 bases not matched to a gene; V was cut back by 3 bases and J by 5 bases. CDR3 length: 19 residues. The CDR3 nucleotides read TGTGCCAGCAGTTTCGGAATCGCTGGGAGGGCTCGAGGTAGTCACGAGCAGTACTTC. Its translation is CASSFGIAGRARGSHEQYF.

Remarks on this clonotype: Its ends do not fully match the called genes, so a read error is possible. The chain recombines TRBV27 with TRBJ2-1; D is unresolved. The CDR3 is made up of 17 amino acids. Per the germline V gene, CDR1 is MNHEY and CDR2 is SMNVEV (reference sequence). The CDR3 region is CASSFFSWVNSYNEQFF. As DNA, the CDR3 is TGTGCCAGCAGTTTTTTCAGCTGGGTCAACTCCTACAATGAGCAGTTCTTT.

This clonotype was detected many times. The J gene is TRBJ1-2, the V gene TRBV27; weak D call: TRBD1 (5 bases). Germline V gene lookup returns CDR1 MNHEY and CDR2 SMNVEV (reference sequence). The CDR3 spans 13 residues. V lost 4 bases, J lost 4 bases, and 10 bases lay in between. The CDR3 here is CASSSGAIYGYTF. The DNA for the CDR3 is TGTGCCAGCAGTTCCGGGGCGATCTATGGCTACACCTTC.

The J gene is TRBJ2-1, the V gene TRBV3-1; 7 bases agree with TRBD1. Germline values: CDR1 LGHDT, CDR2 YNNKEL (reference sequence). The CDR3 covers 14 residues. V lost 1 base and J lost 8; bases outside the gene matches: 5. The CDR3 loop reads CASSQARDSYEQFF. In DNA, the CDR3 is TGTGCCAGCAGCCAAGCCCGGGACAGCTATGAGCAGTTCTTC.

Note on this clonotype: A far bigger clonotype differs at one base, so this is likely a read error. DNA of the CDR3: TGTGCCAGCAGTGGATTCCCTTTT. Residues: CASSGFPF. V gene TRBV6-4 combines with J gene TRBJ1-1; D is undetermined. The CDR3 length is 8 residues. CDR1 MRHNA and CDR2 SNTAGT come from the germline V gene.

Concerning this clonotype: The CDR3 end shows no conserved phenylalanine or tryptophan, and so a read error is likely. The gene calls are TRBV7-9 and TRBJ2-3; D gene unclear. This CDR3 region has 15 residues. The germline gives CDR1 SEHNR, CDR2 FQNEAQ (reference sequence). V shed 5 bases and J shed 2 bases, with 14 bases lying between them. This CDR3 is CASSHPDHSTDTQYY. The CDR3 coding sequence is TGTGCCAGCAGCCATCCGGATCACTCCACAGATACGCAGTATTAT.

This clonotype was picked up many times. The chain is built from TRBV30 and TRBJ1-3; D remains ambiguous. V was shortened by 4 bases and J by 0 bases, with 7 bases between the two germline ends. The germline V gene has CDR1 GTSNPN and CDR2 SVGIG (reference sequence). This CDR3 is built from 13 residues. The CDR3 region has the DNA TGTGCCTGGAACCCAGGCTCTGGAAACACCATATATTTT. Protein sequence: CAWNPGSGNTIYF.